A selection of T cell receptor beta chains follows, all from one sample in a study of human T cells and chemical hapten exposure. TCRdb analysed the RACE reads with MiXCR anew, one entry per CDR3 protein. The repertoire consists of 330,000 or so distinct CDR3 sequences, with more than 5% occurring once and the leading ten covering about 5.4%. The starting material was whole blood, obtained in connection with sensitization to the hapten diphenylcyclopropenone (DPC). The source of these receptors is a woman aged 18-29 years with alopecia areata. Some clones in this sample may be carry-over from other donors' samples. Both conserved end residues are part of each CDR3. Fields, in order: D gene, J gene, clone size, V gene, CDR3 DNA, CDR3 protein. D genes are given only for firm matches. The listing skips clone size in some rows; elsewhere it reads once, few, many or a size class.

>.|TRBJ2-3|.|TRBV7-6
TGTGCCAGCAGCTTACGCGAGCCCTACACAGATACGCAGTATTTT
CASSLREPYTDTQYF
>.|TRBJ1-6|.|TRBV6-5
TGTGCCAGCAGTCGAACCCTACAGGGTCGGCCACCCCTCCACTTT
CASSRTLQGRPPLHF
>TRBD1|TRBJ1-1|many|TRBV3-1
TGTGCCAGCAGCCAAGATGTGTTACGCAGGGGGGAAACTGAAGCTTTCTTT
CASSQDVLRRGETEAFF
>.|TRBJ1-4|.|TRBV5-4
TGTGCCAGCAGCTTGGAGCCGGGTGCAACTAATGAAAAACTGTTTTTT
CASSLEPGATNEKLFF
>TRBD1|TRBJ2-2|many|TRBV3-1
TGTGCCAGCAGCCAGGGACAGGGGTTGAACACCGGGGAGCTGTTTTTT
CASSQGQGLNTGELFF
>.|TRBJ1-3|.|TRBV7-2
TGTGCCAGCACCACAGGGACCTCTGGAAACACCATATATTTT
CASTTGTSGNTIYF
>.|TRBJ1-6|many|TRBV20-1
TGCAGTGCTAGAGGGGTCCCGCGCCACTCTAATTCACCCCTCCACTTT
CSARGVPRHSNSPLHF
>.|TRBJ1-6|few|TRBV20-1
TGCAGTGGGTTAGAGACTAATTCACCCCTCCACTTT
CSGLETNSPLHF
>.|TRBJ1-2|few|TRBV5-1
TGCGCCAGCAGCTCAGGATCCTATGGCTACACCTTC
CASSSGSYGYTF
>.|TRBJ1-1|many|TRBV6-5
TGTGCCAGCAGTTACTCCAGGAGACAGAACACTGAAGCTTTCTTT
CASSYSRRQNTEAFF
>.|TRBJ2-7|few|TRBV7-9
TGTGCCAGCAGCTTTTGGGGGAACGAGCAGTACTTC
CASSFWGNEQYF
>.|TRBJ1-6|.|TRBV7-2
TGTGCCAGCAGCTTACGGTTTGATTCACCCCTCCACTTT
CASSLRFDSPLHF
>.|TRBJ1-5|many|TRBV29-1
TGCAGCGTTGGCCGGGAGCCCCAGCATTTT
CSVGREPQHF
>TRBD1|TRBJ2-3|few|TRBV7-9
TGTGCCAGCAGCCCCCAGGACAGGGAGTATAGCACAGATACGCAGTATTTT
CASSPQDREYSTDTQYF
>.|TRBJ1-6|many|TRBV20-1
TGCAGTATTAACAGCCAACCCCTCCACTTT
CSINSQPLHF
>.|TRBJ2-1|.|TRBV12-3/TRBV12-4
TGTGCCAGCAGTCCCGGGAACAATGAGCAGTTCTTC
CASSPGNNEQFF
>TRBD2|TRBJ2-3|many|TRBV3-1
TGTGCCAGCAGCCTAGCGGGGGGTCTCACAGATACGCAGTATTTT
CASSLAGGLTDTQYF
>TRBD1|TRBJ2-7|.|TRBV10-3
TGTGCCATCAGTGAAGGGACAGGGGCGGACGAGCAGTACTTC
CAISEGTGADEQYF
>.|TRBJ1-1|many|TRBV13
TGTGCCAGCAGCTATGACAGGAGAAACACTGAAGCTTTCTTT
CASSYDRRNTEAFF
>TRBD1|TRBJ1-1|few|TRBV27
TGTGCCAGCAGTTTAGTCCAGCACAGGGGCAGCGCTTTCTTT
CASSLVQHRGSAFF
>TRBD1|TRBJ1-3|few|TRBV7-9
TGTGCCAGCAGCTTAACGACAGGGACTGGAAACACCATATATTTT
CASSLTTGTGNTIYF
>.|TRBJ1-5|few|TRBV6-6
TGTGCCAGCAGCGAACAGGGTCAGCCCCAGCATTTT
CASSEQGQPQHF
>TRBD2|TRBJ2-7|many|TRBV12-3/TRBV12-4
TGTGCCAGCAGTTTACAGCTAGCGGGGGGTCCCTACGAGCAGTACTTC
CASSLQLAGGPYEQYF
>TRBD2|TRBJ2-7|few|TRBV5-1
TGCGCCAGCAGCAACCTAGCGGGGGCCATCTCCTACGAGCAGTACTTC
CASSNLAGAISYEQYF
>.|TRBJ2-5|.|TRBV29-1
TGCAGCGTTATCTCTCCGGGGGGCGCGCGGGAGACCCAGTACTTC
CSVISPGGARETQYF
>.|TRBJ2-1|.|TRBV5-4
TGTGCCAGCAGCTACGTGACGGCTACGGACTCCTACAATGAGCAGTTCTTC
CASSYVTATDSYNEQFF
>.|TRBJ1-1|many|TRBV10-3
TGTGCCATCAGTCCGGACGGGAGAAACACTGAAGCTTTCTTT
CAISPDGRNTEAFF
>.|TRBJ2-7|.|TRBV5-6
TGTGCCAGCAGCTTGGCGGAGTACGATTCCTACGAGCAGTACTTC
CASSLAEYDSYEQYF
>.|TRBJ1-2|many|TRBV29-1
TGCAGCGTTGACAACCCTGAGTCTCCCTATGGCTACACCTTC
CSVDNPESPYGYTF
>.|TRBJ1-4|.|TRBV7-9
TGTGCCAGCAGCTCGGGACCTAGTGGGAAACTGTTTTTT
CASSSGPSGKLFF
>.|TRBJ2-7|.|TRBV25-1
TGTGCCAGCAGTCCCCAGACAGGTCCCCTAGGCGAGCAGTACTTC
CASSPQTGPLGEQYF
>TRBD1|TRBJ1-4|.|TRBV18
TGTGCCAGCTCACCAAACAGGGGTGAAGAAAAACTGTTTTTT
CASSPNRGEEKLFF
>TRBD1|TRBJ1-2|.|TRBV28
TGTGCCAGCGGGGACAGGACCCCCTATGGCTACACCTTC
CASGDRTPYGYTF
>TRBD1|TRBJ1-2|many|TRBV29-1
TGCAGCGTCCGAACACAGGGGAACTATGGCTACACCTTC
CSVRTQGNYGYTF
>.|TRBJ1-1|few|TRBV6-1
TGTGCCAGCAGTGGTAGGACAGTGAACACTGAAGCTTTCTTT
CASSGRTVNTEAFF
>.|TRBJ2-3|.|TRBV12-3/TRBV12-4
TGTGCCAGCAGGCCCTCAGGGGGGCCGGATACGCAGTATTTT
CASRPSGGPDTQYF
>.|TRBJ2-3|many|TRBV20-1
TGCAGTGCTTCGCGAGCTTTGACTAGCACAGATACGCAGTATTTT
CSASRALTSTDTQYF
>.|TRBJ1-2|many|TRBV29-1
TGCAGCGTTGAAGATTTCGAAATAGGCTATGGCTACACCTTC
CSVEDFEIGYGYTF
>TRBD2|TRBJ2-3|few|TRBV3-1
TGTGCCAGCAGCACCCAACTAGCGGGGGGGCCGAGTGGAGATACGCAGTATTTT
CASSTQLAGGPSGDTQYF
>.|TRBJ1-1|few|TRBV10-3
TGTGCCATCAGTGTCGGTCAGGGGATTTTTACTGAAGCTTTCTTT
CAISVGQGIFTEAFF
>.|TRBJ1-5|few|TRBV5-1
TGCGCCAGCAGCTTGAGGGGGGCAGAAGATACGCAGCATTTT
CASSLRGAEDTQHF
>.|TRBJ1-1|many|TRBV27
TGTGCCAGCGCTAATGTGGGGAACACTGAAGCTTTCTTT
CASANVGNTEAFF
>TRBD2|TRBJ2-3|.|TRBV10-3
TGTGCCATCAGATCTAGCGGGGGGGACATAGATACGCAGTATTTT
CAIRSSGGDIDTQYF
>TRBD1|TRBJ2-3|many|TRBV5-1
TGCGCCAGCAGCTTGGAGACAGGGCCAGATACGCAGTATTTT
CASSLETGPDTQYF
>.|TRBJ2-7|.|TRBV4-2
TGTGCCAGCAGCCAAGATAGTGGGCCCCCCTACGAGCAGTACTTC
CASSQDSGPPYEQYF
>.|TRBJ2-3|few|TRBV3-1
TGTGCCAGCAGCCGTCTTCCGACTAGGGGGCGCACAGATACGCAGTATTTT
CASSRLPTRGRTDTQYF
>TRBD2|TRBJ2-1|few|TRBV27
TGTGCCAGCAGCCTGATAAAAGCGGGACCCGATGAGCAGTTCTTC
CASSLIKAGPDEQFF
>.|TRBJ2-1|few|TRBV18
TGTGCCAGCTCACCCCGCCTCGGCGGGACAAATGAGCAGTTCTTC
CASSPRLGGTNEQFF
>TRBD1|TRBJ1-1|few|TRBV14
TGTGCCAGCAGCCACCAGGGGGTGATCACTGAAGCTTTCTTT
CASSHQGVITEAFF
>.|TRBJ1-4|.|TRBV10-3
TGTGCCGCCCGTACGGGAACAGGGGAAAAACTGTTTTTT
CAARTGTGEKLFF